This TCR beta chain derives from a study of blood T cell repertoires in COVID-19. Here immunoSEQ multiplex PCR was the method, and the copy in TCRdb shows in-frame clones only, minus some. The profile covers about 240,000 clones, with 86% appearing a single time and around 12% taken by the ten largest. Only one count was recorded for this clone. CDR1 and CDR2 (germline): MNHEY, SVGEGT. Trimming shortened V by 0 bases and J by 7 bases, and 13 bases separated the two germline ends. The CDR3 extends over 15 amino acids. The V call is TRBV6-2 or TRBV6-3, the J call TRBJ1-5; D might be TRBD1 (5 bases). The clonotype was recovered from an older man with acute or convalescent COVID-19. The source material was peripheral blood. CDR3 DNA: TGTGCCAGCAGTTACTCGCCGGGGGGAGGCCAGCCCCAGCATTTT. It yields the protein CASSYSPGGGQPQHF.